The clone carrying this T cell receptor beta chain was seen many times. What it binds is unknown. The sample is drawn from a study of early T cells in non-severe SARS-CoV-2 infection. Whole-study context: Sequenced bulk RNA came from whole blood that was unsorted, and chains were unpaired.

Germline lookup yields CDR1 SEHNR and CDR2 FQNEAQ (reference sequence). V was cut by 7 bases and J by 2 bases, with 9 bases left in between. This CDR3 has 13 amino acids. cDNA molecules, individually, were tagged with unique molecular identifiers. One entry per CDR3 protein, called by TCRdb with MiXCR from the 5' RACE reads. The sample contains some 80,000 distinct CDR3 sequences, roughly an eighth of which appear only once. Study-wide results and caveats: Matching results from VDJdb favored anti-spike CD8 responses, leaving private and CD4 specificities undetected.

This receptor was taken from an adult who was a healthcare worker with PCR-confirmed SARS-CoV-2 infection or an uninfected control (not recorded which). Sequencing was done on a sample of whole blood. The chain has TRBV7-9 and TRBJ2-1; maybe TRBD1 (6 bases). The CDR3 protein is CASTRDTYNEQFF. The CDR3 DNA sequence: TGTGCCAGCACCAGGGACACCTACAATGAGCAGTTCTTC.